The rows below give T cell receptor beta chains drawn from one sample of a study of shared clonotypes between healthy human individuals. Clones were sequenced by immunoSEQ multiplex PCR, and TCRdb holds only the in-frame ones, with some missing. In the table there are 2 million or so clones, over 85% of which are singletons. The sample taken for sequencing was naive CD8+ T cells sorted from blood. These TCRs come from a man younger than 35 in good health. Both conserved end residues are part of each CDR3. The D gene is left open where the match is weak. Some rows have no size entry. The others give once, few or many, or a class for an expanded clone.

j_gene | abundance | v_gene | d_gene | CDR3nt | CDR3aa
TRBJ2-1 | - | TRBV6-1 | TRBD1 | TGTGCCAGCAGTGAAATCGGACAGGTGTCCTACAATGAGCAGTTCTTC | CASSEIGQVSYNEQFF
TRBJ1-5 | once | TRBV30 | - | TGTGCCTGGAGTTCCGTGGGGGGCAATCAGCCCCAGCATTTT | CAWSSVGGNQPQHF
TRBJ2-7 | - | TRBV27 | - | TGTGCCAGCAGTTTATTCGCGAGCTCCTACGAGCAGTACTTC | CASSLFASSYEQYF
TRBJ2-3 | - | TRBV9 | - | TGTGCCAGCAGCGTAGAAGGGTGGACTAGCACAGATACGCAGTATTTT | CASSVEGWTSTDTQYF
TRBJ2-2 | - | TRBV11-2 | - | TGTGCCAGCAGCGCGGACAGGGATTTCAGCGGGAAGCTGTTTTTT | CASSADRDFSGKLFF
TRBJ2-7 | - | TRBV4-1 | - | TGCGCCAGCAGCCTGCGGTCGACAGTCACCTACGAGCAGTACTTC | CASSLRSTVTYEQYF
TRBJ1-1 | - | TRBV27 | - | TGTGCCAGCAGTTTCACAGGGTCGGGGACTGAAGCTTTCTTT | CASSFTGSGTEAFF
TRBJ2-3 | - | TRBV9 | - | TGTGCCAGCAGCCCTATAGGTCAGCTCGGCACAGATACGCAGTATTTT | CASSPIGQLGTDTQYF
TRBJ1-1 | - | TRBV5-5 | - | TGTGCCAGCAGCTATCCCGGAAGGGCTGACGCTTTCTTT | CASSYPGRADAFF
TRBJ2-1 | - | TRBV4-1 | - | TGCGCCAGCAGCCAAGTAGCTAAATCCTACAATGAGCAGTTCTTC | CASSQVAKSYNEQFF
TRBJ2-7 | - | TRBV6-1 | - | TGTGCCAGCAGTGAACCAAGACGAGGTTCTTCCTACGAGCAGTACTTC | CASSEPRRGSSYEQYF
TRBJ1-3 | - | TRBV6-1 | - | TGTGCCAGCAGTGAAGCGCCGGCGTACTCTGGAAACACCATATATTTT | CASSEAPAYSGNTIYF
TRBJ2-7 | - | TRBV5-1 | - | TGCGCCAGCAGCAAACCCGACCGGCCCTCCTACGAGCAGTACTTC | CASSKPDRPSYEQYF
TRBJ2-1 | - | TRBV4-2 | - | TGTGCCAGCAGCCAAGCCTTACTGAGCTCCTACAATGAGCAGTTCTTC | CASSQALLSSYNEQFF
TRBJ2-7 | - | TRBV6-5 | - | TGTGCCAGCAGTTACTCGAGAGGGGTTGGCGACGAGCAGTACTTC | CASSYSRGVGDEQYF
TRBJ1-5 | - | TRBV6-6 | - | TGTGCCAGCAGCCCGGTGAGTGGCAATCAGCCCCAGCATTTT | CASSPVSGNQPQHF
TRBJ2-7 | - | TRBV2 | - | TGTGCCAGCAGTGAAGGGGACCGCATTCACCACGAGCAGTACTTC | CASSEGDRIHHEQYF
TRBJ1-3 | - | TRBV25-1 | - | TGTGCCAGCAGTGAGGGACGGGACTCTGGAAACACCATATATTTT | CASSEGRDSGNTIYF
TRBJ2-3 | - | TRBV7-9 | - | TGTGCCAGCAGCTTAGTCGGGGGAGAAGATACGCAGTATTTT | CASSLVGGEDTQYF
TRBJ1-1 | - | TRBV9 | TRBD1 | TGTGCCAGCAGCGGCGCAGGGGGCTTCACTGAAGCTTTCTTT | CASSGAGGFTEAFF
TRBJ1-4 | - | TRBV6-5 | - | TGTGCCAGCAGTTTAACTGGGGGAACTAATGAAAAACTGTTTTTT | CASSLTGGTNEKLFF
TRBJ2-5 | once | TRBV6-5 | TRBD2 | TGTGCCAGCAGTTTCGAGGGGTGGCGGGGGGAAGAGACCCAGTACTTC | CASSFEGWRGEETQYF
TRBJ1-2 | - | TRBV30 | TRBD1 | TGTGCCTGGGCCCCCGGACAGGGGAACTATGGCTACACCTTC | CAWAPGQGNYGYTF
TRBJ2-7 | - | TRBV6-1 | - | TGTGCCAGCAGTGACCCGGTCAGGCAGGACATCTACGAGCAGTACTTC | CASSDPVRQDIYEQYF
TRBJ1-5 | - | TRBV29-1 | - | TGCAGCGTTGAAGTGCCGGACTGTTCGGATAGCAATCAGCCCCAGCATTTT | CSVEVPDCSDSNQPQHF
TRBJ1-6 | - | TRBV7-9 | - | TGTGCCAGCAGCTTTAATATAGGGCGAAATTCACCCCTCCACTTT | CASSFNIGRNSPLHF
TRBJ1-3 | - | TRBV9 | TRBD1 | TGTGCCAGCAGCGGACAGGGCCTCGCCTCCAGCTCTGGAAACACCATATATTTT | CASSGQGLASSSGNTIYF
TRBJ1-5 | once | TRBV19 | - | TGTGCCAGTAGGGACACCTTTCTGCCCCAGCATTTT | CASRDTFLPQHF
TRBJ2-7 | - | TRBV28 | - | TGTGCCAGCAGTTTCCATGCTAGGGGGTTAACCTCCTACGAGCAGTACTTC | CASSFHARGLTSYEQYF
TRBJ1-5 | - | TRBV5-6 | - | TGTGCCAGCAGCTTGGGGTCCGGGGTTGGCAATCAGCCCCAGCATTTT | CASSLGSGVGNQPQHF
TRBJ1-2 | - | TRBV9 | - | TGTGCCAGCAGCAGTGCCGGGGGCGCGCACTATGGCTACACCTTC | CASSSAGGAHYGYTF
TRBJ2-1 | - | TRBV7-6 | - | TGTGCCAGCAGCAAACTCCTAGGAGTTCAATACAATGAGCAGTTCTTC | CASSKLLGVQYNEQFF
TRBJ1-2 | once | TRBV6-5 | - | TGTGCCAGCAGTTCCCCCGGGAGCTATGGCTACACCTTC | CASSSPGSYGYTF
TRBJ2-3 | - | TRBV5-4 | - | TGTGCCAGCAGCTTGATGGGAGATACAGATACGCAGTATTTT | CASSLMGDTDTQYF
TRBJ2-7 | - | TRBV6-5 | TRBD2 | TGTGCCAGCAGCCGTGGTCAAGCGGGGGAGCAGTACTTC | CASSRGQAGEQYF
TRBJ1-1 | once | TRBV13 | - | TGTGCCAGCAGCTTGCTTCTGGGGAACACTGAAGCTTTCTTT | CASSLLLGNTEAFF
TRBJ2-7 | - | TRBV30 | - | TGTGCCTGGAGTGTATCCTTATACGAGCAGTACTTC | CAWSVSLYEQYF
TRBJ1-2 | - | TRBV6-6 | - | TGTGCCAGCAGTTTTCCCGGGACACCAAATGGCTACACCTTC | CASSFPGTPNGYTF
TRBJ1-1 | few | TRBV9 | - | TGTGCCAGCAGCACCCGAGAGGGAACTGAAGCTTTCTTT | CASSTREGTEAFF
TRBJ1-1 | - | TRBV5-6 | - | TGTGCCAGCAGCTTGGACCGGGCCCCTGAAGCTTTCTTT | CASSLDRAPEAFF
TRBJ2-7 | - | TRBV27 | TRBD1 | TGTGCCAGCAGTCCCTACGGGACAGGATACGAGCAGTACTTC | CASSPYGTGYEQYF
TRBJ2-1 | - | TRBV29-1 | TRBD2 | TGCGGGGGGGTAGGGAATGAGCAGTTCTTC | CGGVGNEQFF
TRBJ2-3 | - | TRBV11-2 | - | TGTGCCAGCAGCCCAGAGGGGGGAGCAGATACGCAGTATTTT | CASSPEGGADTQYF
TRBJ2-2 | - | TRBV30 | - | TGTGCCTGGAGTTGGGGAACCGGGGAGCTGTTTTTT | CAWSWGTGELFF
TRBJ2-7 | - | TRBV7-9 | TRBD1 | TGTGCCAGCAGCCCACAGGGGATTCACTCCTACGAGCAGTACTTC | CASSPQGIHSYEQYF